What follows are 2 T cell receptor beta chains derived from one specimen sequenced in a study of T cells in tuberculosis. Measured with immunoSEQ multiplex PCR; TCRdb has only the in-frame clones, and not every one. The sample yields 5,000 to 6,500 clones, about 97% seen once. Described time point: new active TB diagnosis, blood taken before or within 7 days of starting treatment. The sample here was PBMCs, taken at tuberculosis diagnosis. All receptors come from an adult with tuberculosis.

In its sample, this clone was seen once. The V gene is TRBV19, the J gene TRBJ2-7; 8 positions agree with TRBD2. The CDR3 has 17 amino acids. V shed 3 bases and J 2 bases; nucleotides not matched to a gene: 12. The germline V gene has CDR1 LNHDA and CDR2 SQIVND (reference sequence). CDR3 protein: CASSMALAEGGAYEQYF. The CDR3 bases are TGTGCCAGTAGTATGGCACTAGCGGAAGGAGGAGCCTACGAGCAGTACTTC.

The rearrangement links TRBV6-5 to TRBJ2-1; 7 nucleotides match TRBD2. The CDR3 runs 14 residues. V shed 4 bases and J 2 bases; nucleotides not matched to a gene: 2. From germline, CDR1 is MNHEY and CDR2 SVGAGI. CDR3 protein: CASSFRGAYNEQFF. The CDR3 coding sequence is TGTGCCAGCAGTTTTCGGGGGGCCTACAATGAGCAGTTCTTC.